The 20 T cell receptor beta chains below all came from one sample that was sequenced in a study of identical twins. Each CDR3 protein gets one entry after TCRdb re-called the 5' RACE reads with MiXCR. The sample records 550,000 to 700,000 distinct CDR3 sequences, 21% being singletons. These data also featured in a second study, about T cells expressing NK-cell markers.

Sample: PBMCs. These TCRs come from a young woman in good health.

In its sample, this clonotype was seen a few times. The V gene is TRBV5-1, the J gene TRBJ2-3; D may be TRBD1 (5 bases). This CDR3 spans 16 amino acids. Germline V gives CDR1 SGHRS, CDR2 YFSETQ. V lost 2 bases and J lost 0, with 13 bases in between. CDR3 sequence: CASSFYTGTSTDTQYF. Here the CDR3 DNA reads TGCGCCAGCAGCTTCTATACAGGAACCAGCACAGATACGCAGTATTTT.

This clonotype was observed a few times. V usage is TRBV20-1 and J usage is TRBJ1-4; 7 bases align to TRBD1. Looked up from germline, CDR1 is DFQATT and CDR2 is SNEGSKA (reference sequence). CDR3 size: 15 residues. The V gene end was trimmed by 0 bases and the J gene end by 6 bases; junction bases not matched to a gene: 7. The CDR3, as DNA: TGCAGTGCTAGAGACGCGACAGGGTCTGATGAAAAACTGTTTTTT. As protein: CSARDATGSDEKLFF.

V gene TRBV7-9 combines with J gene TRBJ2-3; 8 nucleotides align to TRBD2. The CDR3 loop spans 16 amino acids. The ends lost 3 bases at V and 2 bases at J; junction bases unmatched: 7. From germline, CDR1 is SEHNR and CDR2 FQNEAQ (reference sequence). CDR3 sequence: CASSFLWRGVTDTQYF. The CDR3 DNA sequence: TGTGCCAGCAGCTTTTTATGGCGGGGGGTCACAGATACGCAGTATTTT.

This clonotype was counted only a few times. The J gene is TRBJ2-5, the V gene TRBV2; weak D call: TRBD1 (5 bases). Trimming took off 9 bases at V and 7 bases at J, with 21 bases between the two ends. The CDR3 is made up of 14 amino acids. Germline loops: CDR1 SNHLY, CDR2 FYNNEI. This CDR3 is CASRLLDPRGTQYF. The CDR3 coding sequence is TGTGCCAGTCGACTCCTTGACCCTAGGGGGACCCAGTACTTC. The complete variable domain, with remaining parts taken from reference TRBV2 and TRBJ2-5, reads EPEVTQTPSHQVTQMGQEVILRCVPISNHLYFYWYRQILGQKVEFLVSFYNNEISEKSEIFDDQFSVERPDGSNFTLKIRSTKLEDSAMYFCASRLLDPRGTQYFGPGTRLLVL.

Ten or more counts support this clonotype. The chain recombines TRBV7-9 with TRBJ2-7; 12 nucleotides match TRBD2. CDR3 size: 15 residues. J was trimmed by 5 bases and V by 2 bases; bases with no gene match: 4. CDR1 is SEHNR and CDR2 is FQNEAQ in the germline V gene (reference sequence). CDR3 in amino acids: CASSLLTSGSNEQYF. In nucleotides, the CDR3 is TGTGCCAGCAGCTTATTGACTAGCGGGAGTAACGAGCAGTACTTC.

The rearrangement links TRBV12-3 or TRBV12-4 to TRBJ2-3, with TRBD2 identical over 8 bases. J gave up 1 base and V 5 bases, and 11 bases lay outside the gene matches. There are 17 residues in the CDR3. The CDR3 loop is CASSATGGGFRTDTQYF. CDR3 coding DNA: TGTGCCAGCAGTGCAACCGGCGGGGGGTTTCGCACAGATACGCAGTATTTT.

V gene TRBV5-1 combines with J gene TRBJ2-6, with D perhaps matching TRBD1 or TRBD2 (5 bases each). The CDR3 loop spans 16 amino acids. The V gene lost 3 bases and the J gene lost 1 base, with 11 bases spanning the gap. Germline V gene lookup returns CDR1 SGHRS and CDR2 YFSETQ. DNA of the CDR3: TGCGCCAGCAGCTCCGGGGCGAGTTCTGGGGCCAACGTCCTGACTTTC. This sequence encodes CASSSGASSGANVLTF.

This clonotype was seen a handful of times. The genes are TRBV7-7 and TRBJ2-7, with D maybe TRBD2 (5 bases). Trimming stripped 3 bases from V and 1 base from J, with 25 bases between. The germline V gene encodes CDR1 SSHAT and CDR2 FNYEAQ (reference sequence). CDR3 length: 19 amino acids. In nucleotides, the CDR3 is TGTGCCAGCAGCTTGTTAGGGAGAGGTGGCCTAGATCTGTCCTACGAGCAGTACTTC. This codes for CASSLLGRGGLDLSYEQYF.

V gene TRBV6-1 combines with J gene TRBJ1-2, with a possible D match to TRBD1 (6 bases). This CDR3 comprises 15 residues. The germline gives CDR1 MNHNS, CDR2 SASEGT. Trimming cost V 5 bases and J 3 bases, with 16 bases left between them. CDR3 DNA: TGTGCCAGCAGTACCTTCAGGGGAAGTGACTATGGCTACACCTTC. This encodes CASSTFRGSDYGYTF.

V gene TRBV13 combines with J gene TRBJ2-5, with D maybe TRBD1 (6 bases). Trimming pared 5 bases from V and 1 base from J, leaving 14 bases between. In germline, CDR1 is PRHDT, CDR2 FYEKMQ (reference sequence). The CDR3 is 15 residues long. The CDR3 protein is CASSLYRTAQETQYF. DNA for the CDR3: TGTGCCAGCAGCCTATACAGGACAGCCCAAGAGACCCAGTACTTC.

This clonotype was observed a handful of times. This CDR3 is CSASATAREPQHF. The CDR3 DNA reads TGCAGTGCTAGCGCGACAGCGAGGGAGCCCCAGCATTTT. V and J are TRBV20-1 and TRBJ1-5; possible D gene TRBD1, 5 bases. The CDR3 consists of 13 residues. In germline, CDR1 is DFQATT, CDR2 SNEGSKA (reference sequence). Deletions cut 3 bases from V and 8 bases from J, with 14 bases between.

The table lists this clonotype with a few counts. This chain links TRBV4-2 with TRBJ2-5, with 14 positions matching TRBD2. This CDR3 has 16 amino acids. Germline V gives CDR1 LGHNA, CDR2 YNFKEQ. V was pared by 0 bases and J by 4 bases, with 1 base of the junction left unmatched. For the CDR3, the DNA is TGTGCCAGCAGCCAAGAGACTAGCGGGGGGGCAGAGACCCAGTACTTC. It yields the protein CASSQETSGGAETQYF.

The chain joins TRBV27 to TRBJ2-5, with TRBD1 as a possible D gene (8 bases). CDR1 MNHEY and CDR2 SMNVEV come from the germline V gene (reference sequence). Trimming took 2 bases from V and 5 from J, leaving 21 bases between them. The CDR3 is made up of 17 amino acids. This chain's CDR3 is CASSLTRTGRVQETQYF. DNA of the CDR3: TGTGCCAGCAGTTTAACCCGGACAGGGAGGGTCCAGGAGACCCAGTACTTC.

Only a few counts were recorded for this clonotype. The rearrangement joins TRBV20-1 to TRBJ1-1, with 9 bases lining up with TRBD1. This CDR3 has 14 amino acids. Germline CDR1 DFQATT, CDR2 SNEGSKA (reference sequence). V lost 5 bases to trimming and J lost 1 base; unmatched junction nucleotides: 5. The CDR3 sequence: CSAPDRGSNTEAFF. The DNA of the CDR3 is TGCAGTGCTCCCGACAGGGGGTCGAACACTGAAGCTTTCTTT.

The rearrangement uses TRBV7-2 and TRBJ2-1, with 9 bases fitting TRBD1. This CDR3 is 14 amino acids long. With 2 bases clipped from V and 8 bases from J, the junction kept 4 bases outside the gene matches. From germline, CDR1 is SGHTA and CDR2 FQGNSA. The CDR3 nucleotides are TGTGCCAGCAGCTTAACAGGGGGCATCGATGAGCAGTTCTTC. It codes for CASSLTGGIDEQFF.

This clonotype was counted only a few times. This chain joins TRBV5-1 and TRBJ1-1, with 12 bases fitting TRBD1. CDR1 and CDR2 from the germline V gene are SGHRS and YFSETQ. V was pared by 0 bases and J by 4 bases, with 7 bases of the junction left unmatched. This CDR3 spans 17 amino acids. As DNA, the CDR3 is TGCGCCAGCAGCTTGGTGGGACAGGGGGCGCGTAGCACTGAAGCTTTCTTT. Translated: CASSLVGQGARSTEAFF. Full variable domain (remainder filled in from reference TRBV5-1 and TRBJ1-1): KAGVTQTPRYLIKTRGQQVTLSCSPISGHRSVSWYQQTPGQGLQFLFEYFSETQRNKGNFPGRFSGRQFSNSRSEMNVSTLELGDSALYLCASSLVGQGARSTEAFFGQGTRLTVV.

This clonotype is judged medium-sized. The V call is TRBV20-1, the J call TRBJ1-1; 9 bases agree with TRBD1. Germline V gene sequence: CDR1 DFQATT, CDR2 SNEGSKA (reference sequence). The CDR3 loop spans 17 amino acids. J gave up 0 bases and V 0 bases, and 8 bases lay outside the gene matches. The CDR3 is CSARDEDRGVVNTEAFF. In DNA form, the CDR3 reads TGCAGTGCTAGAGATGAGGACAGGGGAGTGGTGAACACTGAAGCTTTCTTT.

This clonotype was counted between two and nine times. The chain recombines TRBV7-2 with TRBJ2-2; no reliable D call. The V end lost 6 bases, the J end lost 5 bases, and 10 bases lay between the germline ends. There are 13 residues in the CDR3. Germline assignment: CDR1 SGHTA and CDR2 FQGNSA. This chain's CDR3 is CASSPLMTGELFF. CDR3 nucleotides: TGTGCCAGCAGTCCCTTAATGACCGGGGAGCTGTTTTTT.

This clonotype was seen a handful of times. The chain combines TRBV9 with TRBJ1-1; TRBD1 might be the D (6 bases). Germline CDR1 reads SGDLS; CDR2 reads YYNGEE. The CDR3 contains 19 residues. Trimming cost V 0 bases and J 1 base, with 22 bases left between them. CDR3 DNA: TGTGCCAGCAGCGTAGTCCCCAACAGGGAGCCTACTGCGAACACTGAAGCTTTCTTT. Translated, it gives CASSVVPNREPTANTEAFF. Drawing the rest from reference TRBV9 and TRBJ1-1, the complete variable domain is DSGVTQTPKHLITATGQRVTLRCSPRSGDLSVYWYQQSLDQGLQFLIQYYNGEERAKGNILERFSAQQFPDLHSELNLSSLELGDSALYFCASSVVPNREPTANTEAFFGQGTRLTVV.

V and J are TRBV10-3 and TRBJ1-1; tentatively, D is TRBD1 (6 bases). Deletions cut 7 bases from V and 1 base from J, with 13 bases between. The germline gives CDR1 ENHRY, CDR2 SYGVKD. CDR3 length: 14 residues. CDR3 region: CAITGGQQNTEAFF. CDR3 DNA: TGTGCCATCACTGGCGGACAGCAGAACACTGAAGCTTTCTTT.